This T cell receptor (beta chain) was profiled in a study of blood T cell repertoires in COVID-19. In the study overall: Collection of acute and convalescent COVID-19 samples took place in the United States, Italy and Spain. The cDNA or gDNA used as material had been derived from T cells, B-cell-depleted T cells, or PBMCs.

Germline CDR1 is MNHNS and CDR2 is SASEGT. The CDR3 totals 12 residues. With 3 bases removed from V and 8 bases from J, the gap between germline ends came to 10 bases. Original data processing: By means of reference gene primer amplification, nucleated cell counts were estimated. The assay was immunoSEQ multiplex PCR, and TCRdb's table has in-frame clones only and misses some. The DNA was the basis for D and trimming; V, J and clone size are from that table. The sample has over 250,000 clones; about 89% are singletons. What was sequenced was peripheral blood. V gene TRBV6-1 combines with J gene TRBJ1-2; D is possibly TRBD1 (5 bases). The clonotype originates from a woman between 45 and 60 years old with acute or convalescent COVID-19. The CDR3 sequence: CASSDRGNGYTF. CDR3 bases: TGTGCCAGCAGTGATCGGGGGAACGGCTACACCTTC.